One sample yielded the 12 T cell receptor beta chains listed below, sequenced in a study of T cells in Graves' hyperthyroidism and ophthalmopathy. Amplified regions were TCR beta CDR3 sequences from RNA transcripts. A first-round RT-PCR of the TCR CDR3 used the HTBI primer set. A single record per CDR3 protein comes from TCRdb applying MiXCR to the multiplex PCR reads. The profile shows around 540,000 distinct CDR3 sequences, 35% to 55% of them singletons. The specimen was peripheral blood or thyroid tissue (not recorded which). The receptors stem from a woman aged 18-29 years with Graves' hyperthyroidism.

This clonotype has ten or more counts. This rearrangement joins TRBV7-9 to TRBJ2-7; D not resolved. Germline CDR1 is SEHNR and CDR2 is FQNEAQ (reference sequence). This CDR3 comprises 11 residues. V was pared by 2 bases and J by 7 bases, with 6 bases between. For the CDR3, the DNA is TGTGCCAGCAGCTTAACGGAGGAGCAGTACTTC. The encoded protein is CASSLTEEQYF. Full variable domain (rest looked up from reference TRBV7-9 and TRBJ2-7): DTGVSQNPRHKITKRGQNVTFRCDPISEHNRLYWYRQTLGQGPEFLTYFQNEAQLEKSRLLSDRFSAERPKGSFSTLEIQRTEQGDSAMYLCASSLTEEQYFGPGTRLTVT.

This clonotype was counted once. V and J are TRBV6-1 and TRBJ1-1, with D uncertain. The CDR3 covers 14 residues. Germline V gene data show CDR1 as MNHNS and CDR2 as SASEGT. V was clipped by 6 bases and J by 4 bases, with 15 bases between them. The CDR3 coding sequence is TGTGCCAGCAGCCCCCTCTCGGGAGCCACTGAAGCTTTCTTT. It codes for CASSPLSGATEAFF.

The gene calls are TRBV29-1 and TRBJ1-5; D is uncertain. In germline, CDR1 is SQVTM, CDR2 ANQGSEA. V was trimmed by 4 bases and J by 0 bases, leaving 7 bases between them. The CDR3 is 13 amino acids. CDR3 loop: CSVVDGSNQPQHF. The CDR3 DNA reads TGCAGCGTTGTGGACGGTAGCAATCAGCCCCAGCATTTT.

Turning to this clonotype: A read error may produce the germline difference seen at one junction end. CDR3 loop: CTSRPGQALNTEAFF. CDR3 sequence (DNA): TGTACCAGCAGACCGGGACAGGCTCTGAACACTGAAGCTTTCTTT. The chain couples TRBV11-1 to TRBJ1-1, with 8 bases matching TRBD1. Germline V gene data show CDR1 as SGHAT and CDR2 as FQDESV (reference sequence). This CDR3 comprises 15 residues.

The V and J genes are TRBV7-9 and TRBJ2-7; D uncertain. V was trimmed by 2 bases and J by 2 bases, leaving 13 bases between them. This CDR3 has 15 residues. Germline lookup yields CDR1 SEHNR and CDR2 FQNEAQ (reference sequence). The CDR3 DNA reads TGTGCCAGCAGCTTATTCGGCTCACGAGCCTACGAGCAGTACTTC. This gives the protein CASSLFGSRAYEQYF.

Comment on this clonotype: Given a much more abundant clone one base away, this may be a read error. The V call is TRBV10-3, the J call TRBJ1-5, with unresolved D. Germline values: CDR1 ENHRY, CDR2 SYGVKD. V lost 6 bases, J lost 5 bases, and 11 bases lay in between. This CDR3 has 13 amino acids. DNA of the CDR3: TGTGCCATCAGCTTACACCCGCATCAGCCCCAGCATTTT. Residues: CAISLHPHQPQHF.

The chain links TRBV20-1 to TRBJ2-7, with TRBD2 identical over 8 bases. The CDR3 runs 15 residues. Per the germline V gene, CDR1 is DFQATT and CDR2 is SNEGSKA (reference sequence). J was trimmed by 6 bases and V by 3 bases; bases with no gene match: 13. CDR3 bases: TGCAGTGCTAGGGTAGCGGGAAAAATGGGGCGCGAGCAGTACTTC. It specifies CSARVAGKMGREQYF.

This rearrangement joins TRBV2 to TRBJ1-1, with D uncertain. This CDR3 comprises 14 residues. Trimming removed 4 bases at V and 5 bases at J, with 14 bases between. Germline V gives CDR1 SNHLY, CDR2 FYNNEI. The CDR3 loop is CASSGTNWRTEAFF. CDR3 nucleotides: TGTGCCAGCAGTGGAACGAACTGGAGGACTGAAGCTTTCTTT.

This clonotype was counted many times. This chain joins TRBV2 and TRBJ1-1; TRBD1 aligns across 10 bases. Germline V gives CDR1 SNHLY, CDR2 FYNNEI. This CDR3 region has 14 residues. V trimming: 5 bases; J trimming: 5 bases; junction bases outside the gene matches: 5. The CDR3 is CASSSDRGRTEAFF. Here the CDR3 DNA reads TGTGCCAGCAGTTCGGACAGGGGGAGAACTGAAGCTTTCTTT.

This chain connects TRBV29-1 to TRBJ1-4, with no clear D. Trimming shortened V by 0 bases and J by 5 bases, and 16 bases separated the two germline ends. Per the germline V gene, CDR1 is SQVTM and CDR2 is ANQGSEA. The CDR3 length is 16 residues. CDR3 residues: CSVEDPLDGRNEKLFF. CDR3 DNA: TGCAGCGTTGAAGATCCCTTGGACGGAAGAAATGAAAAACTGTTTTTT.

This clonotype showed up many times. V usage is TRBV12-3 or TRBV12-4 and J usage is TRBJ1-6; D remains ambiguous. This CDR3 spans 13 amino acids. V lost 5 bases and J 8 bases, leaving 10 bases between the germline ends. CDR3 residues: CASSPDFDSPLHF. As DNA, the CDR3 is TGTGCCAGCAGTCCCGACTTCGATTCACCCCTCCACTTT.

The V and J genes are TRBV2 and TRBJ1-1; D remains unclear. The germline gives CDR1 SNHLY, CDR2 FYNNEI. This CDR3 contains 14 residues. V lost 7 bases, J lost 0 bases, and 12 bases lay in between. DNA of the CDR3: TGTGCCAGCATGAAACAGCTCCTGAACACTGAAGCTTTCTTT. Its translation: CASMKQLLNTEAFF. Variable domain in full (rest from reference TRBV2 and TRBJ1-1): EPEVTQTPSHQVTQMGQEVILRCVPISNHLYFYWYRQILGQKVEFLVSFYNNEISEKSEIFDDQFSVERPDGSNFTLKIRSTKLEDSAMYFCASMKQLLNTEAFFGQGTRLTVV.